This entry concerns a single T cell receptor (beta chain). The antigen is undetermined. Thymic tissue was derived from resections collected during corrective heart surgery. The sample donors, healthy Finnish infants, were having corrective surgery for congenital heart defects. The sample belongs to a study of human thymus T cells. The V gene lost 1 base and the J gene lost 0 bases, with 7 bases spanning the gap. Germline CDR1 SGHDT, CDR2 YYEEEE. This CDR3 region has 15 residues. Study-wide results and caveats: The related literature has documented a marked overlap of thymic repertoires among unrelated individuals. In thymic and blood repertoires alike, V and J usage looked biased.

TCRdb's table, derived via immunoSEQ multiplex PCR, lists solely in-frame clones and lacks some. Of tens of thousands of clones listed, just over 95% are singletons. Sample: thymus tissue. The chain recombines TRBV5-6 with TRBJ2-2, with D hard to call. This TCR came from a boy in the first two years of life with a congenital heart defect but otherwise immunologically healthy. The CDR3 coding sequence is TGTGCCAGCAGCTTGAGTCCAGCGAACACCGGGGAGCTGTTTTTT. Its protein is CASSLSPANTGELFF.